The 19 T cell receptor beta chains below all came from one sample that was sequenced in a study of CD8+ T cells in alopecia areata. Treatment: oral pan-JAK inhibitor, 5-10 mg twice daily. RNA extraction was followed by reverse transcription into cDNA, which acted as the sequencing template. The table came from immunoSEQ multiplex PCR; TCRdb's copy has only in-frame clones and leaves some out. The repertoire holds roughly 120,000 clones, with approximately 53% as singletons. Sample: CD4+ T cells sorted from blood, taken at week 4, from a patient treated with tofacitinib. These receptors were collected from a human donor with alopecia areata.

The CDR3 DNA is TGTGCCAGCAGCAGTTTGGGGATAGGGGGAGATACGCAGTATTTT. It yields the protein CASSSLGIGGDTQYF. This sequence joins TRBV27 and TRBJ2-3; D is perhaps TRBD1 (6 bases). V was shortened by 6 bases and J by 5 bases, with 18 bases between the two germline ends. This CDR3 region has 15 residues. Germline assignment: CDR1 MNHEY and CDR2 SMNVEV (reference sequence).

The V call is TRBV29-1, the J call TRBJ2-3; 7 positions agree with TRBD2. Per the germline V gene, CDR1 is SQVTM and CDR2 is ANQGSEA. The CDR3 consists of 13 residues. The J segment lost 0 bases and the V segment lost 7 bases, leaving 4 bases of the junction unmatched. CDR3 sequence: CSAGGRSTDTQYF. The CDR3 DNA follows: TGCAGCGCCGGGGGGAGGAGCACAGATACGCAGTATTTT.

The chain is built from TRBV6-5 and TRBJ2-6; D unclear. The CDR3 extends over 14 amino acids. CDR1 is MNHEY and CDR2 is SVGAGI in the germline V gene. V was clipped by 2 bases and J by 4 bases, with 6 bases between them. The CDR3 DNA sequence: TGTGCCAGCAGTTACGGCGGAGGGGCCAACGTCCTGACTTTC. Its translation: CASSYGGGANVLTF.

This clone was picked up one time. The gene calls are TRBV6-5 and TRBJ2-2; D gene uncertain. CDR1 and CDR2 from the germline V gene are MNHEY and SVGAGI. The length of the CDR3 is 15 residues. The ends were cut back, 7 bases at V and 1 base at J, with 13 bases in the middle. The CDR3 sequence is CASKDNSLNTGELFF. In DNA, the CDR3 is TGTGCCAGCAAAGACAATTCCTTGAACACCGGGGAGCTGTTTTTT.

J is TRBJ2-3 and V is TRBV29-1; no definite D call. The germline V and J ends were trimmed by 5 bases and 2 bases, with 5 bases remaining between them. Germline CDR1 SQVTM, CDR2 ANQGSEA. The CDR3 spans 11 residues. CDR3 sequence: CSVRDTDTQYF. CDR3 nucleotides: TGCAGCGTTCGCGACACAGATACGCAGTATTTT.

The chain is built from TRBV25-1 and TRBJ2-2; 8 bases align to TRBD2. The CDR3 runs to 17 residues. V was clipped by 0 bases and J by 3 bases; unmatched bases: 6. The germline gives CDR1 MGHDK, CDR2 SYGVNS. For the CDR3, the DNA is TGTGCCAGCAGTGAATACCGCGGGAGGCGCGACACCGGGGAGCTGTTTTTT. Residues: CASSEYRGRRDTGELFF.

As DNA, the CDR3 is TGTGCCAGCAGCTTAGGACGGCGCTCCTACGAGCAGTACTTC. Its translation: CASSLGRRSYEQYF. This sequence joins TRBV7-2 and TRBJ2-7; no firm D call. The CDR3 runs to 14 residues. Germline CDR1 and CDR2: SGHTA and FQGNSA. Between the trimmed V and J ends, which lost 1 base and 0 bases, there was a span of 7 bases.

CDR3 bases: TGTGCCAGCAGTGAATGGGGATCGGGGACGACGGACACCGGGGAGCTGTTTTTT. Protein sequence: CASSEWGSGTTDTGELFF. The genes are TRBV25-1 and TRBJ2-2, with D perhaps matching TRBD1 or TRBD2 (5 bases each). V lost 1 base and J 3 bases, leaving 18 bases between the germline ends. CDR3 length: 18 residues. Germline lookup yields CDR1 MGHDK and CDR2 SYGVNS.

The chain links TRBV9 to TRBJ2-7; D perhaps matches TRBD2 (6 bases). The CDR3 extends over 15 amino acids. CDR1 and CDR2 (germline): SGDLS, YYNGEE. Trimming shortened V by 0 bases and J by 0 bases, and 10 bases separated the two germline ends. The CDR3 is CASSVGGASSYEQYF. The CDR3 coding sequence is TGTGCCAGCAGCGTAGGCGGGGCCAGCTCCTACGAGCAGTACTTC.

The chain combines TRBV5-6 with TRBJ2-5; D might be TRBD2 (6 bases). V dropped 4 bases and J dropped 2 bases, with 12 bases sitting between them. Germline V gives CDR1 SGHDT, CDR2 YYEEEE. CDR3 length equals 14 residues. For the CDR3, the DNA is TGTGCCAGCAGCGGGGAGGCCGCACAAGAGACCCAGTACTTC. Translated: CASSGEAAQETQYF.

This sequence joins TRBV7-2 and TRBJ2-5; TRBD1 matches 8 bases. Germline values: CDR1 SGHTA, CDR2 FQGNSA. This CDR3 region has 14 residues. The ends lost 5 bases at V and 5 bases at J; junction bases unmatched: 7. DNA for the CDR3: TGTGCCAGCAGCCCCGACAGGGGTCGTGAGACCCAGTACTTC. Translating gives CASSPDRGRETQYF.

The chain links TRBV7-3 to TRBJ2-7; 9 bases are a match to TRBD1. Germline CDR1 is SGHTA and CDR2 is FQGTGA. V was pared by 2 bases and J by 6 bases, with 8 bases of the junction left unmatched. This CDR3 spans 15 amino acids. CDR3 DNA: TGTGCCAGCAGCTTAGGCGGGGACAGGGCTTCCGAGCAGTACTTC. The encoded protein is CASSLGGDRASEQYF. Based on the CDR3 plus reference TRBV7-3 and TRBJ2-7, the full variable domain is GAGVSQTPSNKVTEKGKYVELRCDPISGHTALYWYRQSLGQGPEFLIYFQGTGAADDSGLPNDRFFAVRPEGSVSTLKIQRTERGDSAVYLCASSLGGDRASEQYFGPGTRLTVT.

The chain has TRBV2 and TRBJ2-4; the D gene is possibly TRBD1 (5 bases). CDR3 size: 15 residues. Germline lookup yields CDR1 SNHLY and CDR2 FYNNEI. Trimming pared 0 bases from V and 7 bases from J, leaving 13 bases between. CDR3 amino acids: CASSEALRQGNIQYF. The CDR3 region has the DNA TGTGCCAGCAGTGAAGCGCTTCGGCAGGGCAACATTCAGTACTTC.

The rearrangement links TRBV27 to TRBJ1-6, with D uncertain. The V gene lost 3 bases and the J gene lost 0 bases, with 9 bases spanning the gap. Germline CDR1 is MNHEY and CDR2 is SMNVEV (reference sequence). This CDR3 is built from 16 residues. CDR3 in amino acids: CASSFLPTSYNSPLHF. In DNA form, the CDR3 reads TGTGCCAGCAGTTTTCTCCCTACCTCCTATAATTCACCCCTCCACTTT.

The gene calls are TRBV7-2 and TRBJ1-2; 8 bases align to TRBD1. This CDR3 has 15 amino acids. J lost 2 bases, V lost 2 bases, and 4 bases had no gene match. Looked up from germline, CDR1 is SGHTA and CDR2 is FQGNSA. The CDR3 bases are TGTGCCAGCAGCTTACGGACAGGGACAAACTATGGCTACACCTTC. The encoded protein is CASSLRTGTNYGYTF.

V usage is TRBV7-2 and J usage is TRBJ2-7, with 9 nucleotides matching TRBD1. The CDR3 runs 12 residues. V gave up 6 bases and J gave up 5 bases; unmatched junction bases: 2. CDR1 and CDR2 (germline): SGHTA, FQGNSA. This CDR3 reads CASRGQGHEQYF. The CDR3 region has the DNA TGTGCCAGCAGGGGACAGGGACACGAGCAGTACTTC.

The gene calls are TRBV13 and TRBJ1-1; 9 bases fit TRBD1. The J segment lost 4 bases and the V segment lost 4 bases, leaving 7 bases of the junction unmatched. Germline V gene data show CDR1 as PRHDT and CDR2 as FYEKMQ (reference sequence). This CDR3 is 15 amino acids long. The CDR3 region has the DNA TGTGCCAGCAGCTCAGCCAAGACAGGGGGCACTGAAGCTTTCTTT. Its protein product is CASSSAKTGGTEAFF.

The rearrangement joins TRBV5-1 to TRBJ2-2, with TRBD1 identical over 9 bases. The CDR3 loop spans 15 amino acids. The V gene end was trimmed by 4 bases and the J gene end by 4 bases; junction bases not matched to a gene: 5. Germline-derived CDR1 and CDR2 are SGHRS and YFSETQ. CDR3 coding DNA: TGCGCCAGCAGCACGGGACAGGGTGGCACCGGGGAGCTGTTTTTT. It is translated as CASSTGQGGTGELFF.

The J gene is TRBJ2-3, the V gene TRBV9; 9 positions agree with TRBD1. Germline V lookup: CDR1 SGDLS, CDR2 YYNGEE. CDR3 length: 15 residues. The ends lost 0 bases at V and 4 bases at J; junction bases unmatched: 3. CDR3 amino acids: CASSVGDRVADTQYF. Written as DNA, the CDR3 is TGTGCCAGCAGCGTAGGGGACAGGGTAGCAGATACGCAGTATTTT.